This T cell receptor beta chain was recorded in a study of cytomegalovirus exposure and HLA in healthy donors. Whole-study findings and limits: What a later analysis reportedly showed was that an Asian-associated ancestry cluster had fewer N-insertions than the approximately 700-donor mean.

The study ran its PCR with 60 Vbeta and 13 Jbeta primers. Assay: immunoSEQ multiplex PCR; the TCRdb copy retains only in-frame clones and omits some. This listing includes tens of thousands of clones. Germline lookup yields CDR1 MNHEY and CDR2 SVGAGI. V trimming: 3 bases; J trimming: 7 bases; junction bases outside the gene matches: 4. The CDR3 is made up of 15 amino acids. Comments on this clone: What it binds is not known.

Though probably carrying unrecorded immune exposures, donors were nominally healthy at sampling. This receptor was obtained from a man aged 30 to 39 in good health and CMV-seropositive. The chain couples TRBV6-5 to TRBJ1-5; 12 bases are a match to TRBD1. The sequencing input was PBMCs. This CDR3 is CASSYSGTGGQPQHF. DNA of the CDR3: TGTGCCAGCAGTTATTCCGGGACAGGGGGCCAGCCCCAGCATTTT.